One sample yielded the 3 T cell receptor beta chains listed below, sequenced in a study of shared clonotypes between healthy human individuals. Data came from immunoSEQ multiplex PCR; TCRdb stores just in-frame clones and leaves some out. The sample has 2 million to 2.5 million clones, roughly 92% seen once. The sequenced sample consisted of naive CD4+ T cells from PBMCs. Regarding subset: CD45RA+ positively selected. These receptors all come from a man aged 18 to 35 in good health. Some clones in this sample may be carry-over from other donors' samples.

This clone was observed a single time. V is TRBV9 and J is TRBJ2-1; 7 bases are a match to TRBD2. CDR1 is SGDLS and CDR2 is YYNGEE in the germline V gene. Trimming at V came to 0 bases and at J to 5 bases, leaving 8 bases not matched to a gene. CDR3 length: 16 amino acids. CDR3 loop: CASSVARTRRNNEQFF. The CDR3 DNA reads as TGTGCCAGCAGCGTAGCTCGGACTAGGCGAAACAATGAGCAGTTCTTC. Filled out from reference TRBV9 and TRBJ2-1, the complete variable domain reads DSGVTQTPKHLITATGQRVTLRCSPRSGDLSVYWYQQSLDQGLQFLIQYYNGEERAKGNILERFSAQQFPDLHSELNLSSLELGDSALYFCASSVARTRRNNEQFFGPGTRLTVL.

The genes are TRBV6-1 and TRBJ2-7, with TRBD1 identical over 7 bases. CDR1 and CDR2 from the germline V gene are MNHNS and SASEGT. The CDR3 runs to 14 residues. The V and J ends lost 10 bases and 0 bases, in that order; junction bases with no gene match: 9. The CDR3 DNA sequence: TGTGCCACAAAACCGGGACAGTCCTCCTACGAGCAGTACTTC. Translating gives CATKPGQSSYEQYF.

The V call is TRBV5-1, the J call TRBJ2-1, with D unclear. Germline CDR1 SGHRS, CDR2 YFSETQ. V shed 5 bases and J shed 10 bases, with 10 bases lying between them. The CDR3 loop spans 11 amino acids. The CDR3 sequence: CASSNLEEQFF. As DNA, the CDR3 is TGCGCCAGCAGTAACCTAGAGGAGCAGTTCTTC.